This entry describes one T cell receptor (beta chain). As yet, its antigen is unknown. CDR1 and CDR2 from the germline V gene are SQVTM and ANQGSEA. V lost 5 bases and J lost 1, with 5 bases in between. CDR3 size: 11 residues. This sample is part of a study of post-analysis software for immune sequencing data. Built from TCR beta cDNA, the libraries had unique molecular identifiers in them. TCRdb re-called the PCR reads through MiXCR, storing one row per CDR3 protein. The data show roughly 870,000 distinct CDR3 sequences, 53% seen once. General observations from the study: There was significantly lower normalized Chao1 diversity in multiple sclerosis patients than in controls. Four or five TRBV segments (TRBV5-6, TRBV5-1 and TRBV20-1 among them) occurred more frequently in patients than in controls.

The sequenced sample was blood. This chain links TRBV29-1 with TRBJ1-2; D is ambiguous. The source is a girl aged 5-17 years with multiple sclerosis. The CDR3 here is CSVLLNYGYTF. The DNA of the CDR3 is TGCAGCGTTTTGCTTAACTATGGCTACACCTTC.